A single sample is the source of the 9 T cell receptor beta chains below, sequenced in a study of blood T cell repertoires in COVID-19. The table came from immunoSEQ multiplex PCR; TCRdb's copy has only in-frame clones and leaves some out. The sample has about 260,000 clones, about nine tenths seen once. The sample comprised PBMCs or T cells enriched from blood (not recorded which). These receptors originate from a man aged 50 to 60 who had been exposed to COVID-19.

This clone was detected once. In nucleotides, the CDR3 is TGTGCCAGTACCCTTAGCGGGGGGAGCTCCTACAATGAGCAGTTCTTC. This sequence encodes CASTLSGGSSYNEQFF. This chain connects TRBV19 to TRBJ2-1, with 10 bases identical to TRBD2. The CDR3 consists of 16 residues. From germline, CDR1 is LNHDA and CDR2 SQIVND (reference sequence). Losses at the gene ends were 7 bases for V and 0 bases for J; bases not matched to a gene: 6.

The J gene is TRBJ2-2, the V gene TRBV11-3, with 9 bases lining up with TRBD2. V shed 2 bases, J shed 4 bases, and the junction held 5 bases outside the gene matches. Germline lookup yields CDR1 SGHNT and CDR2 YENEEA. This CDR3 has 16 residues. CDR3: CASSLIAGAVTGELFF. The CDR3 DNA sequence: TGTGCCAGCAGCTTAATAGCGGGAGCAGTCACCGGGGAGCTGTTTTTT.

This clone came up once. The V and J genes are TRBV27 and TRBJ2-1; the match to TRBD1 covers 8 bases. Germline V gene sequence: CDR1 MNHEY, CDR2 SMNVEV (reference sequence). V dropped 6 bases and J dropped 4; count of bases not matched to a gene: 20. The CDR3 sequence is 19 residues long. The CDR3 region has the DNA TGTGCCAGCAGCAAAGCCCGTGGCAGGGGGCATTCAGGATACAATGAGCAGTTCTTC. Residues: CASSKARGRGHSGYNEQFF.

The chain combines TRBV5-4 with TRBJ2-3; no firm D call. The CDR3 extends over 15 amino acids. Trimming removed 0 bases at V and 1 base at J, with 9 bases between. The V gene's germline CDR1 is SGHNT and CDR2 YYREEE (reference sequence). CDR3 protein: CASSLAGRGTDTQYF. In nucleotides, the CDR3 is TGTGCCAGCAGCTTGGCTGGGCGAGGCACAGATACGCAGTATTTT. Full variable domain (remainder filled in from reference TRBV5-4 and TRBJ2-3): ETGVTQSPTHLIKTRGQQVTLRCSSQSGHNTVSWYQQALGQGPQFIFQYYREEENGRGNFPPRFSGLQFPNYSSELNVNALELDDSALYLCASSLAGRGTDTQYFGPGTRLTVL.

The chain's CDR3 is CASSPLNTDTQYF. CDR3 DNA: TGTGCCAGCAGTCCCCTAAACACAGATACGCAGTATTTT. V usage is TRBV12-3 or TRBV12-4 and J usage is TRBJ2-3; D is uncertain. The CDR3 spans 13 residues. Trimming took 5 bases from V and 2 from J, leaving 8 bases between them.

This clone has more than one count but fewer than ten. The chain joins TRBV10-1 to TRBJ2-6; maybe TRBD1 (5 bases). V shed 7 bases and J shed 2 bases, with 12 bases lying between them. The CDR3 covers 15 residues. Germline V CDR1 and CDR2: WNHNN, SYGVQD (reference sequence). CDR3 sequence reads: CASNYGAAGANVLTF. The CDR3 coding sequence is TGCGCCAGCAATTATGGGGCGGCTGGGGCCAACGTCCTGACTTTC.

The gene calls are TRBV28 and TRBJ1-2; D is perhaps TRBD1 (6 bases). CDR1 is MDHEN, CDR2 SYDVKM, per germline. CDR3 size: 13 residues. V gave up 6 bases and J gave up 4 bases, with 12 bases separating them. DNA of the CDR3: TGTGCCAGCAGAGAAGGGGGTCCCTATGGCTACACCTTC. Encoded protein: CASREGGPYGYTF.

The rearrangement joins TRBV7-9 to TRBJ1-5; unclear D gene. Trimming pared 1 base from V and 3 bases from J, leaving 13 bases between. CDR1 is SEHNR and CDR2 is FQNEAQ in the germline V gene (reference sequence). CDR3 length: 16 amino acids. The CDR3 DNA sequence: TGTGCCAGCAGCTTAGGAATCCCGGAGTACAATCAGCCCCAGCATTTT. It translates to CASSLGIPEYNQPQHF. Filled out from reference TRBV7-9 and TRBJ1-5, the complete variable domain reads DTGVSQNPRHKITKRGQNVTFRCDPISEHNRLYWYRQTLGQGPEFLTYFQNEAQLEKSRLLSDRFSAERPKGSFSTLEIQRTEQGDSAMYLCASSLGIPEYNQPQHFGDGTRLSIL.

The chain couples TRBV5-5 to TRBJ1-6; D not resolved. The CDR3 is made up of 16 amino acids. Trimming removed 4 bases at V and 3 bases at J, with 14 bases between. Germline assignment: CDR1 SGHKS and CDR2 YYEKEE (reference sequence). The CDR3 loop reads CASSPVGQSYNSPLHF. The CDR3 bases are TGTGCCAGCAGCCCGGTCGGTCAAAGCTATAATTCACCCCTCCACTTT.